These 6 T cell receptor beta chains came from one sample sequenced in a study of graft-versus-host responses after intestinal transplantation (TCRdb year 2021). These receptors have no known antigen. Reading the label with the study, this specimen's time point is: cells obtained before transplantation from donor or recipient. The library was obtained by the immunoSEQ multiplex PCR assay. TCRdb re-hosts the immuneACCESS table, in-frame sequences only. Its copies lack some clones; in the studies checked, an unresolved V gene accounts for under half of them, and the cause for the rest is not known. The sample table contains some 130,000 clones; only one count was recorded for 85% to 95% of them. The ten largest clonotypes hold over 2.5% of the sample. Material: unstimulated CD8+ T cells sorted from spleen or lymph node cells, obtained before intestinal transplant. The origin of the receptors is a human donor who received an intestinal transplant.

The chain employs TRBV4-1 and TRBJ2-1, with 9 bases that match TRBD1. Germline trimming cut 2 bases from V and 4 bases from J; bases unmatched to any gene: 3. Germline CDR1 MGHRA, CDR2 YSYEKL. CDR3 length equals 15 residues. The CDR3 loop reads CASSQRQGGYNEQFF. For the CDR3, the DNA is TGCGCCAGCAGCCAACGACAGGGGGGATACAATGAGCAGTTCTTC.

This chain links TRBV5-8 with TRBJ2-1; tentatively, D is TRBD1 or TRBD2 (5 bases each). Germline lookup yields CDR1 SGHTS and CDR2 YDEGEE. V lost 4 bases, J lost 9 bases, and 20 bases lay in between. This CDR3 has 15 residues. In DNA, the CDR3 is TGTGCCAGCAGCCAACCGGGACGCCCTAACCCTGAGCAGTTCTTC. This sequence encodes CASSQPGRPNPEQFF.

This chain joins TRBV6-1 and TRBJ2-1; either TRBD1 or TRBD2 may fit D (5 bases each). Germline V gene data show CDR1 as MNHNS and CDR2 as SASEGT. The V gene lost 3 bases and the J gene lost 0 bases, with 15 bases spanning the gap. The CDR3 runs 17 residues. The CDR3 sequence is CASSDHYWGSSYNEQFF. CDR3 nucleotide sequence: TGTGCCAGCAGTGACCACTATTGGGGGAGCTCCTACAATGAGCAGTTCTTC.

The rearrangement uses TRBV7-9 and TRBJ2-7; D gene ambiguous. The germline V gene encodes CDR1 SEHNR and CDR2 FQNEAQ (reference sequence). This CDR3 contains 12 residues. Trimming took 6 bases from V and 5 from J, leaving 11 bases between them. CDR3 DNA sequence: TGTGCCAGCAGACTTTCTCTGGACGAGCAGTACTTC. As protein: CASRLSLDEQYF.

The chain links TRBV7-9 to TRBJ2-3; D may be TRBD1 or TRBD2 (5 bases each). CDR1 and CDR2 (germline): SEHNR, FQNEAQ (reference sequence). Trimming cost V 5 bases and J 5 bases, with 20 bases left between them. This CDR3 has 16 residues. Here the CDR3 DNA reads TGTGCCAGCAGCGTCGGGACCATGCCTCGGGGAGATACGCAGTATTTT. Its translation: CASSVGTMPRGDTQYF.

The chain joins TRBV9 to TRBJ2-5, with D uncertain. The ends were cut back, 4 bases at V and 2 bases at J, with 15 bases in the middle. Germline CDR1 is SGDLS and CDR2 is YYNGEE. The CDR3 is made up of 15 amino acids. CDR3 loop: CASSLGPPRQETQYF. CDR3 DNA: TGTGCCAGCAGCCTCGGGCCCCCTCGACAAGAGACCCAGTACTTC.